These 3 T cell receptor beta chains originate from one sample sequenced in a study of regulatory T cells in long-lasting Graves disease. Time point denoted: persistent/refractory GD, antithyroid drugs over 5 years with positive TRAb. From PBMCs, RNA was extracted and then used to make the TCR library. Both iRepertoire HTBI primers and Arm-PCR of CDR3 regions were used to build the TCR beta libraries. In TCRdb, the multiplex PCR reads were re-called with MiXCR into one record per CDR3 protein. The sample carries some 430,000 distinct CDR3 sequences, under 25% recorded once. The sequencing used peripheral blood mononuclear cells (PBMCs), collected when the disease was refractory, from a patient treated with antithyroid drugs. These receptors were obtained from a female donor with Graves disease.

The chain recombines TRBV3-1 with TRBJ1-1; D unclear. The CDR3 loop spans 11 amino acids. V was cut by 3 bases and J by 4 bases, with 3 bases left in between. Germline V CDR1 and CDR2: LGHDT, YNNKEL (reference sequence). The CDR3 spells CASSHSTEAFF. The CDR3 DNA is TGTGCCAGCAGCCACAGCACTGAAGCTTTCTTT.

CDR3 sequence: CASSLGSADTGELFF. The CDR3 DNA is TGTGCCAGCAGCTTAGGCTCAGCTGACACCGGGGAGCTGTTTTTT. This rearrangement joins TRBV7-2 to TRBJ2-2; D not certain. Trimming shortened V by 1 base and J by 3 bases, and 9 bases separated the two germline ends. This CDR3 is built from 15 residues. The germline CDR1 and CDR2 sequences are SGHTA and FQGNSA.

This clonotype was detected many times. The CDR3 sequence is CASFPSGRIQKTQYF. In nucleotides, the CDR3 is TGTGCCAGCTTTCCTAGCGGGAGGATTCAAAAGACCCAGTACTTC. The chain links TRBV28 to TRBJ2-5; 11 positions match TRBD2. The CDR3 totals 15 residues. Germline CDR1 MDHEN, CDR2 SYDVKM. The V segment lost 8 bases and the J segment 6 bases; nucleotides outside the gene matches: 11.